The 30 T cell receptor beta chains reported below all come from one sample, sequenced in a study of PD-1 blockade in classical Hodgkin lymphoma. In every patient, relapse followed autologous stem cell transplantation, while exposure to brentuximab vedotin differed. Libraries were prepared by immunoSEQ multiplex PCR; TCRdb keeps only in-frame clonotypes and omits some of them. The repertoire holds 5,500 to 8,000 clones, with approximately 84% as singletons. This sample comprised peripheral blood mononuclear cells (PBMCs), obtained at baseline. These receptors were obtained from a human donor with classical Hodgkin lymphoma.

The chain carries TRBV5-1 and TRBJ1-5; D gene unclear. Germline CDR1 and CDR2: SGHRS and YFSETQ. The CDR3 has 13 residues. V was pared by 4 bases and J by 7 bases, with 12 bases between. CDR3: CASSPQVGQPQHF. CDR3 nucleotides: TGCGCCAGCAGCCCCCAGGTGGGGCAGCCCCAGCATTTT. The complete variable domain, with remaining parts taken from reference TRBV5-1 and TRBJ1-5, reads KAGVTQTPRYLIKTRGQQVTLSCSPISGHRSVSWYQQTPGQGLQFLFEYFSETQRNKGNFPGRFSGRQFSNSRSEMNVSTLELGDSALYLCASSPQVGQPQHFGDGTRLSIL.

This clone occurred a few times. The rearrangement uses TRBV6-7 and TRBJ2-1, with 11 bases aligning to TRBD2. TRBV6-7 is an open reading frame whose function is uncertain. CDR3 length: 17 residues. V lost 2 bases to trimming and J lost 5 bases; unmatched junction nucleotides: 8. The CDR3 region is CASSYPLTSGVHNEQFF. The CDR3 DNA reads TGTGCCAGCAGTTACCCACTGACTAGCGGGGTGCACAATGAGCAGTTCTTC.

The V call is TRBV2, the J call TRBJ1-5; no definite D call. Per germline, CDR1 SNHLY and CDR2 FYNNEI. The CDR3 is made up of 13 amino acids. With 6 bases removed from V and 5 bases from J, the gap between germline ends came to 11 bases. The CDR3 spells CASRGPFDQPQHF. The CDR3, as DNA: TGTGCCAGCAGGGGCCCGTTCGATCAGCCCCAGCATTTT.

This clone was recorded only once. The chain employs TRBV5-1 and TRBJ2-7; D not resolved. Germline assignment: CDR1 SGHRS and CDR2 YFSETQ. The CDR3 length is 12 residues. V lost 1 base, J lost 7 bases, and 9 bases lay in between. The CDR3 here is CASSLRAREQYF. The CDR3 DNA sequence: TGCGCCAGCAGCTTGAGGGCACGGGAGCAGTACTTC.

This chain uses TRBV27 with TRBJ1-2, with D maybe TRBD1 (6 bases). V lost 3 bases to trimming and J lost 8 bases, with 13 bases between them. The CDR3 totals 13 residues. From germline, CDR1 is MNHEY and CDR2 SMNVEV (reference sequence). CDR3: CASSFTGYRGYTF. CDR3 DNA: TGTGCCAGCAGTTTCACAGGGTATCGGGGCTACACCTTC.

This clone was counted a few times. This chain links TRBV27 with TRBJ2-5; D gene ambiguous. In germline, CDR1 is MNHEY, CDR2 SMNVEV (reference sequence). Trimming removed 2 bases from V and 1 base from J, with 8 bases in between. The CDR3 is made up of 14 amino acids. CDR3 coding DNA: TGTGCCAGCAGTTTAAGCGCCCGCCAAGAGACCCAGTACTTC. Amino acid sequence: CASSLSARQETQYF.

The chain couples TRBV11-2 to TRBJ2-2; no firm D call. V lost 2 bases and J 5 bases, leaving 9 bases between the germline ends. The length of the CDR3 is 14 residues. Germline CDR1 SGHAT, CDR2 FQNNGV. DNA of the CDR3: TGTGCCAGCAGCTTATTGACCCGGACCGGGGAGCTGTTTTTT. Translated, it gives CASSLLTRTGELFF.

The chain employs TRBV11-3 and TRBJ2-3; no definite D call. Trimming stripped 1 base from V and 2 bases from J, with 4 bases between. In germline, CDR1 is SGHNT, CDR2 YENEEA. CDR3 length: 13 residues. In nucleotides, the CDR3 is TGTGCCAGCAGCTTAGTATACACAGATACGCAGTATTTT. Translated: CASSLVYTDTQYF.

This clone has only one observation. This chain links TRBV27 with TRBJ1-1, with D possibly being TRBD1 (5 bases). The germline V gene has CDR1 MNHEY and CDR2 SMNVEV (reference sequence). V dropped 9 bases and J dropped 5 bases, with 10 bases sitting between them. This CDR3 is built from 11 residues. CDR3 in amino acids: CASLGPTEAFF. The CDR3 DNA sequence: TGTGCCAGTTTGGGACCTACTGAAGCTTTCTTT.

The chain recombines TRBV27 with TRBJ2-5, with 10 bases fitting TRBD2. The junction had 14 bases not matched to a gene; V was cut back by 2 bases and J by 2 bases. There are 19 residues in the CDR3. Germline assignment: CDR1 MNHEY and CDR2 SMNVEV (reference sequence). CDR3 sequence: CASSLRWGGLAGVQETQYF. In DNA form, the CDR3 reads TGTGCCAGCAGTTTACGATGGGGGGGGCTAGCGGGAGTGCAAGAGACCCAGTACTTC.

The chain combines TRBV2 with TRBJ2-7; D not certain. Trimming pared 3 bases from V and 1 base from J, leaving 1 base between. There are 11 residues in the CDR3. The germline gives CDR1 SNHLY, CDR2 FYNNEI. The CDR3 is CASSDSYEQYF. In DNA, the CDR3 is TGTGCCAGCAGTGATTCCTACGAGCAGTACTTC.

In its sample, this clone was seen a few times. The chain joins TRBV7-9 to TRBJ2-1, with no clear D. Germline CDR1 reads SEHNR; CDR2 reads FQNEAQ (reference sequence). V gave up 0 bases and J gave up 4 bases, with 7 bases separating them. The CDR3 extends over 14 amino acids. The chain's CDR3 is CASSLAGSYNEQFF. DNA for the CDR3: TGTGCCAGCAGCTTAGCCGGCAGTTACAATGAGCAGTTCTTC.

V is TRBV19 and J is TRBJ1-5; D might be TRBD1 (6 bases). The length of the CDR3 is 14 residues. Germline loops: CDR1 LNHDA, CDR2 SQIVND (reference sequence). V gave up 9 bases and J gave up 1 base, with 13 bases separating them. The CDR3 reads CASQQGRSNQPQHF. CDR3 DNA: TGTGCCAGCCAACAGGGACGGAGCAATCAGCCCCAGCATTTT. The whole variable domain, filled in from reference TRBV19 and TRBJ1-5, reads DGGITQSPKYLFRKEGQNVTLSCEQNLNHDAMYWYRQDPGQGLRLIYYSQIVNDFQKGDIAEGYSVSREKKESFPLTVTSAQKNPTAFYLCASQQGRSNQPQHFGDGTRLSIL.

V is TRBV18 and J is TRBJ2-6; 7 bases align to TRBD2. Germline CDR1 is KGHSH and CDR2 is LQKENI. Trimming at V came to 0 bases and at J to 1 base, leaving 6 bases not matched to a gene. This CDR3 has 18 amino acids. CDR3 protein: CASSPPAGRISGANVLTF. CDR3 nucleotides: TGTGCCAGCTCACCACCAGCGGGGCGGATTTCTGGGGCCAACGTCCTGACTTTC. The whole variable domain, remainder taken from reference TRBV18 and TRBJ2-6, is NAGVMQNPRHLVRRRGQEARLRCSPMKGHSHVYWYRQLPEEGLKFMVYLQKENIIDESGMPKERFSAEFPKEGPSILRIQQVVRGDSAAYFCASSPPAGRISGANVLTFGAGSRLTVL.

The chain uses TRBV2 and TRBJ2-1; D may be TRBD2 (6 bases). In germline, CDR1 is SNHLY, CDR2 FYNNEI. The V gene lost 3 bases and the J gene lost 5 bases, with 20 bases spanning the gap. The CDR3 totals 17 residues. The CDR3 coding sequence is TGTGCCAGCAGTGAGGAGGGGTGGGTAGCGGTGAACAATGAGCAGTTCTTC. This gives the protein CASSEEGWVAVNNEQFF.

The CDR3 DNA is TGTGCCAGCAGCTTAGGGGGGGCCTTCTCTGGAAACACCATATATTTT. As protein: CASSLGGAFSGNTIYF. The chain carries TRBV11-2 and TRBJ1-3; maybe TRBD1 (6 bases). V gave up 1 base and J gave up 0 bases, with 10 bases separating them. CDR3 length equals 16 residues. Germline values: CDR1 SGHAT, CDR2 FQNNGV.

The chain couples TRBV12-5 to TRBJ1-5; D is possibly TRBD1 (6 bases). This CDR3 spans 15 amino acids. Germline V gene data show CDR1 as LGHNT and CDR2 as FRNRAP. V lost 6 bases and J 7 bases, leaving 19 bases between the germline ends. The CDR3 reads CASGRNREWNQPQHF. Written as DNA, the CDR3 is TGTGCTAGTGGCCGTAACAGGGAATGGAACCAGCCCCAGCATTTT.

The gene calls are TRBV4-2 and TRBJ2-6; the D call may be TRBD1 or TRBD2 (5 bases each). CDR3 size: 18 residues. Germline-derived CDR1 and CDR2 are LGHNA and YNFKEQ. V was clipped by 0 bases and J by 0 bases, with 12 bases between them. CDR3 nucleotide sequence: TGTGCCAGCAGCCAAGATAACGGGGCCAGCTCTGGGGCCAACGTCCTGACTTTC. This codes for CASSQDNGASSGANVLTF.

The chain recombines TRBV19 with TRBJ1-3; D is possibly TRBD1 (6 bases). The V and J ends lost 8 bases and 0 bases respectively, with 11 bases between them. The CDR3 covers 14 residues. Per the germline V gene, CDR1 is LNHDA and CDR2 is SQIVND (reference sequence). DNA of the CDR3: TGTGCCAGTTCCCGGGACAACTCTGGAAACACCATATATTTT. Protein product: CASSRDNSGNTIYF.

The chain combines TRBV30 with TRBJ2-5, with 8 bases fitting TRBD2. V was clipped by 6 bases and J by 0 bases; unmatched bases: 6. The CDR3 totals 14 residues. Germline V gives CDR1 GTSNPN, CDR2 SVGIG (reference sequence). CDR3 loop: CACQAGGNQETQYF. The CDR3 DNA reads as TGTGCCTGCCAGGCGGGGGGAAACCAAGAGACCCAGTACTTC. The whole variable domain, remainder taken from reference TRBV30 and TRBJ2-5, is SQTIHQWPATLVQPVGSPLSLECTVEGTSNPNLYWYRQAAGRGLQLLFYSVGIGQISSEVPQNLSASRPQDRQFILSSKKLLLSDSGFYLCACQAGGNQETQYFGPGTRLLVL.

The V and J genes are TRBV14 and TRBJ2-1; D is ambiguous. Germline V gives CDR1 SGHDN, CDR2 FVKESK. This CDR3 has 16 amino acids. Trimming removed 0 bases from V and 3 bases from J, with 12 bases in between. The CDR3 is CASSQENPKFYNEQFF. The CDR3 DNA reads TGTGCCAGCAGCCAAGAGAATCCGAAGTTCTACAATGAGCAGTTCTTC. The whole variable domain, remainder taken from reference TRBV14 and TRBJ2-1, is EAGVTQFPSHSVIEKGQTVTLRCDPISGHDNLYWYRRVMGKEIKFLLHFVKESKQDESGMPNNRFLAERTGGTYSTLKVQPAELEDSGVYFCASSQENPKFYNEQFFGPGTRLTVL.

V usage is TRBV5-4 and J usage is TRBJ2-7, with 8 bases matching TRBD1. CDR3 length: 15 residues. CDR1 and CDR2 (germline): SGHNT, YYREEE (reference sequence). V was clipped by 4 bases and J by 3 bases; unmatched bases: 9. CDR3 sequence (DNA): TGTGCCAGCAGCCGACAGGGGAGGTCCGGCTACGAGCAGTACTTC. Translating gives CASSRQGRSGYEQYF.

The V and J genes are TRBV19 and TRBJ2-1, with 7 bases matching TRBD2. The J segment lost 4 bases and the V segment lost 9 bases, leaving 3 bases of the junction unmatched. Germline V gives CDR1 LNHDA, CDR2 SQIVND (reference sequence). This CDR3 is 12 amino acids long. The CDR3 DNA sequence: TGTGCCAGCGGGAGGCCTTACAATGAGCAGTTCTTC. This sequence encodes CASGRPYNEQFF.

This clone was detected only once. The chain is built from TRBV7-2 and TRBJ1-5, with 7 positions matching TRBD1. This CDR3 is built from 14 residues. The V gene end was trimmed by 4 bases and the J gene end by 7 bases; junction bases not matched to a gene: 7. CDR1 is SGHTA and CDR2 is FQGNSA in the germline V gene. CDR3 in amino acids: CASSSRTGQQPQHF. The CDR3, as DNA: TGTGCCAGCAGCTCTCGGACAGGACAACAGCCCCAGCATTTT. Filled out from reference TRBV7-2 and TRBJ1-5, the complete variable domain reads GAGVSQSPSNKVTEKGKDVELRCDPISGHTALYWYRQSLGQGLEFLIYFQGNSAPDKSGLPSDRFSAERTGGSVSTLTIQRTQQEDSAVYLCASSSRTGQQPQHFGDGTRLSIL.

The rearrangement joins TRBV2 to TRBJ2-7; 9 bases are shared with TRBD2. The CDR3 length is 12 residues. With V trimmed by 5 bases and J by 6 bases, 2 bases remained unmatched. Germline CDR1 and CDR2: SNHLY and FYNNEI. The CDR3 DNA reads as TGTGCCAGCAGTTTGACTAGCGGCGAGCAGTACTTC. This translates into CASSLTSGEQYF.

This chain joins TRBV30 and TRBJ2-1, with TRBD2 matching 9 bases. This CDR3 has 14 residues. Germline loops: CDR1 GTSNPN, CDR2 SVGIG (reference sequence). Losses at the gene ends were 0 bases for V and 6 bases for J; bases not matched to a gene: 3. This CDR3 is CAWSVLTSGNEQFF. DNA for the CDR3: TGTGCCTGGAGTGTACTGACTAGCGGCAATGAGCAGTTCTTC.

In this sample, this clone turned up once. This chain joins TRBV30 and TRBJ1-3; D call uncertain. This CDR3 is 17 amino acids long. Between the trimmed V and J ends, which lost 2 bases and 0 bases, there was a span of 17 bases. Germline CDR1 reads GTSNPN; CDR2 reads SVGIG (reference sequence). DNA for the CDR3: TGTGCCTGGAGTATTGATCGGACTCCTAGCTCTGGAAACACCATATATTTT. Protein product: CAWSIDRTPSSGNTIYF.

This clone is judged large (0.1 to 1%). The J gene is TRBJ2-2, the V gene TRBV11-2; D tentatively reads TRBD1 or TRBD2 (5 bases each). Deletions cut 5 bases from V and 4 bases from J, with 20 bases between. This CDR3 region has 17 residues. From germline, CDR1 is SGHAT and CDR2 FQNNGV. CDR3 region: CASSPQGRPLSTGELFF. CDR3 bases: TGTGCCAGCAGCCCCCAGGGACGACCCTTGAGCACCGGGGAGCTGTTTTTT.

This clone is termed medium-sized. The chain joins TRBV30 to TRBJ1-2; D is perhaps TRBD1 (5 bases). The ends were cut back, 2 bases at V and 0 bases at J, with 10 bases in the middle. CDR3 length: 14 residues. CDR1 is GTSNPN, CDR2 SVGIG, per germline (reference sequence). The CDR3, as DNA: TGTGCCTGGAGTAGGACATTCTCTAACTATGGCTACACCTTC. Translated, it gives CAWSRTFSNYGYTF.

The table lists this clone with a few counts. V gene TRBV10-1 combines with J gene TRBJ2-2; 8 positions match TRBD1. J gave up 7 bases and V 0 bases, and 7 bases lay outside the gene matches. The germline CDR1 and CDR2 sequences are WNHNN and SYGVQD (reference sequence). CDR3 length: 16 amino acids. The CDR3 DNA sequence: TGCGCCAGCAGTGAGTCAATCAGGGGGCGAAGCGGGGAGCTGTTTTTT. Its protein product is CASSESIRGRSGELFF.